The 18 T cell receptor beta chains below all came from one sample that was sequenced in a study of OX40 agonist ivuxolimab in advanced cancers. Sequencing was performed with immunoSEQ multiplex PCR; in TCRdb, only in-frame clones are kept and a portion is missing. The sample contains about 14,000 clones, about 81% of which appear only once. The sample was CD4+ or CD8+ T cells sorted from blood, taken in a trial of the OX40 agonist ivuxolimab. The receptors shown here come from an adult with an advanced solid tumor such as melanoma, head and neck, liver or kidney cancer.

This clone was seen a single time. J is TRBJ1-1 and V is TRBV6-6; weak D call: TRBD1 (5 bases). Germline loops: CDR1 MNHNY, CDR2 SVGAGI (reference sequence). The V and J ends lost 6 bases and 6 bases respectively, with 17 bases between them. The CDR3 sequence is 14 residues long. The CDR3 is CASSQPSEGAEAFF. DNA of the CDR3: TGTGCCAGCAGCCAACCCTCGGAAGGGGCTGAAGCTTTCTTT.

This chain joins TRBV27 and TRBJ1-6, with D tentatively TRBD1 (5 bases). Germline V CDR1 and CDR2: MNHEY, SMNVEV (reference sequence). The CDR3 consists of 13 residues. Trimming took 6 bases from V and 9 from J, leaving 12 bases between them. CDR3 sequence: CASSLRGTSPLHF. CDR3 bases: TGTGCCAGCAGCCTCCGTGGGACTTCACCCCTCCACTTT.

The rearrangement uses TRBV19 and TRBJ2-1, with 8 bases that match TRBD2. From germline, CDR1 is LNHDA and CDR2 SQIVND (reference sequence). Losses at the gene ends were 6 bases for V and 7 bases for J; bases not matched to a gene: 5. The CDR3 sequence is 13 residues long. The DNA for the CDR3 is TGTGCCAGTAGGTCGGGACTAGAGAATGAGCAGTTCTTC. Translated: CASRSGLENEQFF. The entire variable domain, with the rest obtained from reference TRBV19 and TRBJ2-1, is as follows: DGGITQSPKYLFRKEGQNVTLSCEQNLNHDAMYWYRQDPGQGLRLIYYSQIVNDFQKGDIAEGYSVSREKKESFPLTVTSAQKNPTAFYLCASRSGLENEQFFGPGTRLTVL.

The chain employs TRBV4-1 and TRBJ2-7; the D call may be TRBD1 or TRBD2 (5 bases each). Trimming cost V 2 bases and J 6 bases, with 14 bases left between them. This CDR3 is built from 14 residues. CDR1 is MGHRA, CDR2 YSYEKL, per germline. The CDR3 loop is CASSQLGTASEQYF. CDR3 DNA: TGCGCCAGCAGCCAATTGGGGACGGCTTCCGAGCAGTACTTC.

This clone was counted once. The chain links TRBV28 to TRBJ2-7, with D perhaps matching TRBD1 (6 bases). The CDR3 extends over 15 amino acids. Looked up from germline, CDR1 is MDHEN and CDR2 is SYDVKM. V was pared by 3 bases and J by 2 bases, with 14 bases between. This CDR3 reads CASSFSDRPTYEQYF. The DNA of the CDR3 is TGTGCCAGCAGTTTCTCCGACAGGCCCACCTACGAGCAGTACTTC.

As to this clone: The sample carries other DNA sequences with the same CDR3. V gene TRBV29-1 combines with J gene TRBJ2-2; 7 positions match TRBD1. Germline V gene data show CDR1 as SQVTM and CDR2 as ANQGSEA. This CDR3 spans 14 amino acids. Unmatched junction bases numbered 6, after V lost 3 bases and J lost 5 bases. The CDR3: CSVEGDRATGELFF. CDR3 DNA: TGCAGCGTTGAGGGAGACAGGGCGACCGGGGAGCTGTTTTTT.

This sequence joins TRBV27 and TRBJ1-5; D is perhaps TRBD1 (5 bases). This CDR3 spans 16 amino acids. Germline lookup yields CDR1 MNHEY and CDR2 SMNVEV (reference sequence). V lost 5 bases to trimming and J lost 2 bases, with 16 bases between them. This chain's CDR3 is CASSPLGRGGNQPQHF. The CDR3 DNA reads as TGTGCCAGCAGTCCGCTAGGGAGGGGAGGCAATCAGCCCCAGCATTTT.

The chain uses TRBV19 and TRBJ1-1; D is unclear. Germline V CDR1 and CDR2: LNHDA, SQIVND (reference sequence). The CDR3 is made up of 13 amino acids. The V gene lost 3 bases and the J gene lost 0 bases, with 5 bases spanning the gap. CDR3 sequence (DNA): TGTGCCAGTAGTATCACATTGAACACTGAAGCTTTCTTT. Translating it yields CASSITLNTEAFF.

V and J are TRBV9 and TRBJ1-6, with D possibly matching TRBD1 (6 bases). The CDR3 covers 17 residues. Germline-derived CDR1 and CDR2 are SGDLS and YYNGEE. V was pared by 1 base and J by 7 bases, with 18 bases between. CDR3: CASSVNPVGGNNSPLHF. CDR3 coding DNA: TGTGCCAGCAGCGTAAACCCCGTGGGGGGCAACAATTCACCCCTCCACTTT.

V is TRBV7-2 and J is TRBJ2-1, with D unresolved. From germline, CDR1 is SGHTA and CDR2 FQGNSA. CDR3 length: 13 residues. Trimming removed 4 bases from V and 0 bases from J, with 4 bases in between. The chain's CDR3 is CASSSSSYNEQFF. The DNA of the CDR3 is TGTGCCAGCAGCTCGAGCTCCTACAATGAGCAGTTCTTC.

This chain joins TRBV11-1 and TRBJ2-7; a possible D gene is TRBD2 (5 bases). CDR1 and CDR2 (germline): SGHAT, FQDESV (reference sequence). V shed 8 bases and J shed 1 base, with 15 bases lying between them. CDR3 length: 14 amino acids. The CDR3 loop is CASQLGWGSYEQYF. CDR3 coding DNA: TGTGCCAGCCAACTAGGGTGGGGATCCTACGAGCAGTACTTC. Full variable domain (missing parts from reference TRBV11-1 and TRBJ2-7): EAEVAQSPRYKITEKSQAVAFWCDPISGHATLYWYRQILGQGPELLVQFQDESVVDDSQLPKDRFSAERLKGVDSTLKIQPAELGDSAMYLCASQLGWGSYEQYFGPGTRLTVT.

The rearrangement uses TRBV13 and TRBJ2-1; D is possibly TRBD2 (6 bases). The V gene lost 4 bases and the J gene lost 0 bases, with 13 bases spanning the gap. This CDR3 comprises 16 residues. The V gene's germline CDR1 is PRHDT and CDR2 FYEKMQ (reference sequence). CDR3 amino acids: CASSSRGRSSYNEQFF. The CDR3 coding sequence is TGTGCCAGCAGCTCCCGGGGGAGGAGCTCCTACAATGAGCAGTTCTTC.

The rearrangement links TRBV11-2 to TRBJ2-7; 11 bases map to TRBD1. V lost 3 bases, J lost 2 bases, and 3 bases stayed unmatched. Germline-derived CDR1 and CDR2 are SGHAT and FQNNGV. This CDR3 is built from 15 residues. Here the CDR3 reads CASSFGTGGTYEQYF. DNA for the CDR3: TGTGCCAGCAGCTTCGGGACAGGGGGTACCTACGAGCAGTACTTC.

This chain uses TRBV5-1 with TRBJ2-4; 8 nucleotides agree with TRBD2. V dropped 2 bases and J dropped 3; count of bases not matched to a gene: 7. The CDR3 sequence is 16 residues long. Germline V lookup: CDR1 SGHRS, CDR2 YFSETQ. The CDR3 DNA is TGCGCCAGCAGCTTAACTAGCGGAGGGGGCAAAAACATTCAGTACTTC. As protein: CASSLTSGGGKNIQYF.

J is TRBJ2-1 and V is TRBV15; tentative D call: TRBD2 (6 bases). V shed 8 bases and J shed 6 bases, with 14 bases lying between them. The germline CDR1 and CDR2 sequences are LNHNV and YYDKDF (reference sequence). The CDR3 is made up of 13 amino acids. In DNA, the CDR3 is TGTGCCACCGCCGGGAGATCGTCCAATGAGCAGTTCTTC. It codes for CATAGRSSNEQFF. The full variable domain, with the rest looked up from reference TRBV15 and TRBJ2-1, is DAMVIQNPRYQVTQFGKPVTLSCSQTLNHNVMYWYQQKSSQAPKLLFHYYDKDFNNEADTPDNFQSRRPNTSFCFLDIRSPGLGDTAMYLCATAGRSSNEQFFGPGTRLTVL.

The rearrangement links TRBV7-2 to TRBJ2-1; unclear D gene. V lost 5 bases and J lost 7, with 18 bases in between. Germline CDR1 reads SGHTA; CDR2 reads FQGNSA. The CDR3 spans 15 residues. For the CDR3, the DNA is TGTGCCAGCAGCGATGGACCTCCCGGGTGGAATGAGCAGTTCTTC. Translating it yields CASSDGPPGWNEQFF.

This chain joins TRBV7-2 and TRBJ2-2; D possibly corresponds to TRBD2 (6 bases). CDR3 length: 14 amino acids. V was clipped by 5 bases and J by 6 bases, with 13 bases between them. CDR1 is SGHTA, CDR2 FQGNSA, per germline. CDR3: CASSPVSGAGELFF. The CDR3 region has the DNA TGTGCCAGCAGCCCAGTTTCGGGGGCCGGGGAGCTGTTTTTT. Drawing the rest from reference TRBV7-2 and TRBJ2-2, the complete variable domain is GAGVSQSPSNKVTEKGKDVELRCDPISGHTALYWYRQSLGQGLEFLIYFQGNSAPDKSGLPSDRFSAERTGGSVSTLTIQRTQQEDSAVYLCASSPVSGAGELFFGEGSRLTVL.

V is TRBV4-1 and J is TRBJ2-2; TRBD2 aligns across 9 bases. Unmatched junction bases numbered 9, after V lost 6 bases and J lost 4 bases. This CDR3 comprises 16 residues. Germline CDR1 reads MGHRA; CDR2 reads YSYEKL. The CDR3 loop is CASSPAGGRITGELFF. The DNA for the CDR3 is TGCGCCAGCAGTCCTGCGGGGGGGCGGATCACCGGGGAGCTGTTTTTT.